This TCR beta chain stems from a study of T cell changes during pregnancy in multiple sclerosis. CDR3 length: 14 residues. CDR1 SGHRS and CDR2 YFSETQ come from the germline V gene. V gave up 5 bases and J gave up 4 bases; unmatched junction bases: 7. The repertoire was sequenced with immunoSEQ multiplex PCR; TCRdb's copy has only in-frame clones and lacks some. Of 100,000 or so clones in the sample, approximately 94% were seen once. Sequenced here: peripheral blood, sampled in the second trimester of pregnancy. This clonotype was sampled from a female donor with multiple sclerosis, enrolled in a pregnancy study. The V gene is TRBV5-1, the J gene TRBJ2-5, with 8 positions matching TRBD2. The CDR3 coding sequence is TGCGCCAGCAGACTTACGGGGGGGGGAGAGACCCAGTACTTC. Amino acids: CASRLTGGGETQYF.